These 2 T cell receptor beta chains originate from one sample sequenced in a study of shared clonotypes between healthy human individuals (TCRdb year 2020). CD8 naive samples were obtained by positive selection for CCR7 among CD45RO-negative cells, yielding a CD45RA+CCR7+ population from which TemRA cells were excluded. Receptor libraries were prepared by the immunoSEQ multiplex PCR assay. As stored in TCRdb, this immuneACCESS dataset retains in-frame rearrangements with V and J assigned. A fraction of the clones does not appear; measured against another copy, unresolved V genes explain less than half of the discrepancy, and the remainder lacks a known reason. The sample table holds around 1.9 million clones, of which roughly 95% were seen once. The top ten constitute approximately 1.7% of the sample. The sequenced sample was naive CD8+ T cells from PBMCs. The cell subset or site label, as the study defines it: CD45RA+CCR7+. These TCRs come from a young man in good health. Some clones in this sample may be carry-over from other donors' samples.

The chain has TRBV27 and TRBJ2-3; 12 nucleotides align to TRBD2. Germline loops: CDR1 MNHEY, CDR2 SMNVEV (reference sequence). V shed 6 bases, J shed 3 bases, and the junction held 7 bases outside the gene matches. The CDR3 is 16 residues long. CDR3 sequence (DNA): TGTGCCAGCAGAAGACTAGCGGGAGAAAGTACAGATACGCAGTATTTT. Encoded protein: CASRRLAGESTDTQYF.

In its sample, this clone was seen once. The CDR3, as DNA: TGTGCCAGCAGTACTGCTTCGACTAGCGGGTACGCCTACGAGCAGTACTTC. Protein product: CASSTASTSGYAYEQYF. V and J are TRBV28 and TRBJ2-7; 10 bases map to TRBD2. V lost 5 bases, J lost 2 bases, and 12 bases stayed unmatched. Germline CDR1 is MDHEN and CDR2 is SYDVKM. CDR3 length equals 17 residues.